Following are 17 T cell receptor beta chains from one sample sequenced in a study of low-dose radiotherapy and immunotherapy resistance in tumors. Alpha and beta chains were covered, as first-strand cDNA relied on TRAV- and TRBV-specific primers. The TCRs were subjected to amplification over 20 PCR cycles employing a constant-region primer in conjunction with a V-primer adapter. Via MiXCR, TCRdb re-called the reads, giving one row per CDR3 protein. This table has about 9,800 distinct CDR3 sequences, around 72% appearing once. These receptors all stem from a human donor with advanced metastatic prostate, ovarian, gallbladder or colorectal cancer (not recorded which). This table probably holds off-target reads from a library built for another chain.

In the case of this clonotype: At one of its ends the junction is not consistent with the germline gene, which may arise from a read error. The chain links TRBV18 to TRBJ2-7, with 9 bases lining up with TRBD1. Germline V lookup: CDR1 KGHSH, CDR2 LQKENI. The CDR3 runs 15 residues. DNA for the CDR3: TGTGCCAGCTCACCATCCGGGACAGGGTCCTCCGAGCAGTACTTC. This sequence encodes CASSPSGTGSSEQYF.

This clonotype was recorded only once. This chain uses TRBV30 with TRBJ2-1; maybe TRBD2 (7 bases). Germline CDR1 reads GTSNPN; CDR2 reads SVGIG (reference sequence). The CDR3 totals 14 residues. CDR3 nucleotide sequence: TGTGCTTGGGGGGGCCCGAGCTCCTACAATGAGCAGTTCTTC. Translation gives CAWGGPSSYNEQFF.

V usage is TRBV2 and J usage is TRBJ2-3, with TRBD2 matching over 11 bases. Germline CDR1 SNHLY, CDR2 FYNNEI. V shed 3 bases, J shed 6 bases, and the junction held 8 bases outside the gene matches. This CDR3 is built from 16 residues. The CDR3 sequence is CASSDGSGRATDTQYF. CDR3 bases: TGTGCCAGCAGTGATGGTAGCGGGAGGGCCACGGATACGCAGTATTTT.

The genes are TRBV29-1 and TRBJ1-1; maybe TRBD1 (5 bases). This CDR3 comprises 14 residues. Trimming shortened V by 7 bases and J by 3 bases, and 18 bases separated the two germline ends. Germline loops: CDR1 SQVTM, CDR2 ANQGSEA. CDR3 loop: CSGRDGGRDTEAFF. In DNA, the CDR3 is TGCAGCGGCCGGGACGGAGGTCGGGACACTGAAGCTTTCTTT.

The gene calls are TRBV28 and TRBJ2-3, with 9 bases identical to TRBD1. Germline loops: CDR1 MDHEN, CDR2 SYDVKM. Losses at the gene ends were 2 bases for V and 3 bases for J; bases not matched to a gene: 9. CDR3 size: 17 residues. This CDR3 is CASSLHTTGGGTDTQYF. CDR3 bases: TGTGCCAGCAGTTTACACACAACAGGGGGCGGTACAGATACGCAGTATTTT.

The chain has TRBV5-1 and TRBJ2-7; 7 bases are shared with TRBD2. Germline V gives CDR1 SGHRS, CDR2 YFSETQ. J was trimmed by 6 bases and V by 1 base; bases with no gene match: 10. This CDR3 has 15 residues. The CDR3 bases are TGCGCCAGCAGCTTGTCCGCTGGCAGGGAGGGCGAGCAGTACTTC. It codes for CASSLSAGREGEQYF.

The chain combines TRBV20-1 with TRBJ1-5; no firm D call. This CDR3 contains 15 residues. CDR1 and CDR2 from the germline V gene are DFQATT and SNEGSKA (reference sequence). Trimming took off 1 base at V and 2 bases at J, with 12 bases between the two ends. CDR3 DNA sequence: TGCAGTGCTAGAGGTGGAGGCTTCGGCAATCAGCCCCAGCATTTT. This gives the protein CSARGGGFGNQPQHF.

The chain joins TRBV5-1 to TRBJ2-1; D uncertain. The V and J ends lost 3 bases and 6 bases respectively, with 10 bases between them. The CDR3 is 13 residues long. CDR1 and CDR2 (germline): SGHRS, YFSETQ. The CDR3 protein is CASSSDNLNEQFF. DNA for the CDR3: TGCGCCAGCAGCTCTGACAACCTCAATGAGCAGTTCTTC.

V is TRBV5-1 and J is TRBJ2-3; possibly TRBD2 for D (6 bases). Germline V gene data show CDR1 as SGHRS and CDR2 as YFSETQ. Trimming removed 0 bases from V and 0 bases from J, with 8 bases in between. The CDR3 covers 15 residues. CDR3 in amino acids: CASSLDRGSTDTQYF. In nucleotides, the CDR3 is TGCGCCAGCAGCTTGGATCGGGGGAGCACAGATACGCAGTATTTT.

This sequence joins TRBV4-3 and TRBJ1-2, with D perhaps TRBD1 (6 bases). Trimming removed 0 bases at V and 8 bases at J, with 16 bases between. Germline V gene lookup returns CDR1 LGHNA and CDR2 YSLEER. The CDR3 is made up of 15 amino acids. CDR3 in amino acids: CASSQEGSGGHGYTF. In nucleotides, the CDR3 is TGCGCCAGCAGCCAAGAGGGGAGCGGGGGGCACGGCTACACCTTC.

V gene TRBV5-1 combines with J gene TRBJ1-1; the D is unclear. V was trimmed by 0 bases and J by 2 bases, leaving 11 bases between them. Per germline, CDR1 SGHRS and CDR2 YFSETQ. The CDR3 runs 15 residues. In DNA form, the CDR3 reads TGCGCCAGCAGCTTGGGACACAGCCAAAACACTGAAGCTTTCTTT. This codes for CASSLGHSQNTEAFF. Combining the CDR3 with reference TRBV5-1 and TRBJ1-1 gives the whole variable domain KAGVTQTPRYLIKTRGQQVTLSCSPISGHRSVSWYQQTPGQGLQFLFEYFSETQRNKGNFPGRFSGRQFSNSRSEMNVSTLELGDSALYLCASSLGHSQNTEAFFGQGTRLTVV.

This clonotype came up once. The genes are TRBV4-3 and TRBJ2-7, with 8 bases that match TRBD2. CDR1 and CDR2 (germline): LGHNA, YSLEER. This CDR3 contains 16 residues. V shed 4 bases and J 2 bases; nucleotides not matched to a gene: 10. Written as DNA, the CDR3 is TGCGCCAGCAGCCGGATAGCGGGACGAAAGACCTACGAGCAGTACTTC. Its protein is CASSRIAGRKTYEQYF.

The V call is TRBV12-3 or TRBV12-4, the J call TRBJ1-2; 9 bases are shared with TRBD1. The CDR3 loop spans 14 amino acids. V shed 6 bases and J 5 bases; nucleotides not matched to a gene: 7. CDR3 nucleotides: TGTGCCAGCAGATCTACAGGGGGCCCTTATGGCTACACCTTC. This encodes CASRSTGGPYGYTF.

The chain links TRBV5-1 to TRBJ2-7; TRBD1 aligns across 10 bases. This CDR3 region has 15 residues. Trimming at V came to 4 bases and at J to 9 bases, leaving 13 bases not matched to a gene. Germline V gives CDR1 SGHRS, CDR2 YFSETQ. The CDR3 bases are TGCGCCAGCAGCCCCGGACAGGGGGGAGCTCCCGCGCAGTACTTC. It is translated as CASSPGQGGAPAQYF.

The chain employs TRBV4-3 and TRBJ2-3, with 7 bases fitting TRBD2. V dropped 1 base and J dropped 6; count of bases not matched to a gene: 7. This CDR3 spans 15 amino acids. The germline V gene has CDR1 LGHNA and CDR2 YSLEER. In nucleotides, the CDR3 is TGCGCCAGCAGCCAAGTCGGAAGGGAGGGGGATACGCAGTATTTT. Encoded protein: CASSQVGREGDTQYF.

This chain uses TRBV3-1 with TRBJ2-3; D gene unclear. Germline V CDR1 and CDR2: LGHDT, YNNKEL (reference sequence). This CDR3 contains 18 residues. Trimming stripped 4 bases from V and 0 bases from J, with 20 bases between. Here the CDR3 DNA reads TGTGCCAGCAGCCTCCTACAAACCGTCAGGTCTAGCACAGATACGCAGTATTTT. It encodes CASSLLQTVRSSTDTQYF.

This chain connects TRBV4-3 to TRBJ2-4; the D gene is possibly TRBD1 (6 bases). V dropped 1 base and J dropped 3 bases, with 19 bases sitting between them. CDR3 length equals 18 residues. The germline CDR1 and CDR2 sequences are LGHNA and YSLEER. This CDR3 is CASSQVQGRGLGKNIQYF. The CDR3 nucleotides read TGCGCCAGCAGCCAAGTGCAGGGCAGGGGATTAGGCAAAAACATTCAGTACTTC.